The 18 T cell receptor beta chains below were found in one sample sequenced in a study of shared clonotypes between healthy human individuals. Sequenced by immunoSEQ multiplex PCR; TCRdb stores in-frame clones only, minus some. The table lists fewer than 1.8 million clones, 98% of them singletons. The sample comprised naive CD4+ T cells sorted from blood. This sample's subset: CD45RA+ positively selected. Receptors originate from a man aged 25 to 45 in good health.

The chain couples TRBV7-9 to TRBJ1-2; 8 bases are shared with TRBD1. This CDR3 has 15 amino acids. The ends lost 6 bases at V and 5 bases at J; junction bases unmatched: 11. From germline, CDR1 is SEHNR and CDR2 FQNEAQ (reference sequence). This CDR3 reads CASRPGTGGLYGYTF. The CDR3 DNA reads TGTGCCAGCAGGCCGGGGACAGGCGGTCTATATGGCTACACCTTC. The variable domain in full, completed from reference TRBV7-9 and TRBJ1-2, reads DTGVSQNPRHKITKRGQNVTFRCDPISEHNRLYWYRQTLGQGPEFLTYFQNEAQLEKSRLLSDRFSAERPKGSFSTLEIQRTEQGDSAMYLCASRPGTGGLYGYTFGSGTRLTVV.

V and J are TRBV15 and TRBJ2-3; D is possibly TRBD1 (5 bases). CDR1 is LNHNV, CDR2 YYDKDF, per germline (reference sequence). V shed 3 bases and J shed 0 bases, with 10 bases lying between them. This CDR3 contains 15 residues. The CDR3 is CATSSLGHSTDTQYF. CDR3 nucleotide sequence: TGTGCCACCAGCAGCCTAGGACACAGCACAGATACGCAGTATTTT.

The CDR3 protein is CASSSDGYYGYTF. For the CDR3, the DNA is TGTGCCAGCAGCTCGGACGGGTACTATGGCTACACCTTC. The chain joins TRBV5-4 to TRBJ1-2; unclear D gene. V lost 3 bases, J lost 3 bases, and 9 bases lay in between. The germline V gene encodes CDR1 SGHNT and CDR2 YYREEE (reference sequence). The CDR3 is 13 residues long.

The chain has TRBV15 and TRBJ2-1; D remains ambiguous. CDR3 length: 17 amino acids. Germline V lookup: CDR1 LNHNV, CDR2 YYDKDF (reference sequence). Trimming took 6 bases from V and 1 from J, leaving 19 bases between them. Here the CDR3 DNA reads TGTGCCACCAGTATGTTTTTCGCCAGCGCATCCTACAATGAGCAGTTCTTC. It is translated as CATSMFFASASYNEQFF.

V usage is TRBV7-9 and J usage is TRBJ2-3; no reliable D call. The CDR3 is 12 amino acids. Deletions cut 6 bases from V and 5 bases from J, with 9 bases between. In germline, CDR1 is SEHNR, CDR2 FQNEAQ (reference sequence). DNA for the CDR3: TGTGCCAGCAGTCTCACCCAAGATACGCAGTATTTT. Translation gives CASSLTQDTQYF.

The chain joins TRBV18 to TRBJ2-5, with D maybe TRBD1 (5 bases). V gave up 0 bases and J gave up 2 bases, with 16 bases separating them. This CDR3 has 17 amino acids. The germline V gene has CDR1 KGHSH and CDR2 LQKENI. CDR3 protein: CASSPPGWRQPQETQYF. DNA for the CDR3: TGTGCCAGCTCACCACCGGGCTGGCGACAGCCTCAAGAGACCCAGTACTTC.

The genes are TRBV28 and TRBJ2-1; 12 nucleotides agree with TRBD2. There are 17 residues in the CDR3. Germline values: CDR1 MDHEN, CDR2 SYDVKM. J lost 5 bases, V lost 5 bases, and 10 bases had no gene match. CDR3 sequence: CASSPHARLAGDNEQFF. In DNA, the CDR3 is TGTGCCAGCAGTCCCCATGCCCGACTAGCGGGAGACAATGAGCAGTTCTTC. Supplemented by reference TRBV28 and TRBJ2-1, the full variable domain reads DVKVTQSSRYLVKRTGEKVFLECVQDMDHENMFWYRQDPGLGLRLIYFSYDVKMKEKGDIPEGYSVSREKKERFSLILESASTNQTSMYLCASSPHARLAGDNEQFFGPGTRLTVL.

The gene calls are TRBV5-1 and TRBJ2-5; TRBD2 matches 8 bases. There are 16 residues in the CDR3. The V gene end was trimmed by 6 bases and the J gene end by 4 bases; junction bases not matched to a gene: 14. The germline V gene has CDR1 SGHRS and CDR2 YFSETQ. The CDR3 here is CASNINVAGGGETQYF. In DNA form, the CDR3 reads TGCGCCAGCAATATTAATGTGGCGGGAGGCGGAGAGACCCAGTACTTC. The variable domain in full, completed from reference TRBV5-1 and TRBJ2-5, reads KAGVTQTPRYLIKTRGQQVTLSCSPISGHRSVSWYQQTPGQGLQFLFEYFSETQRNKGNFPGRFSGRQFSNSRSEMNVSTLELGDSALYLCASNINVAGGGETQYFGPGTRLLVL.

The V and J genes are TRBV4-1 and TRBJ2-1; a possible D gene is TRBD2 (6 bases). Germline V gene lookup returns CDR1 MGHRA and CDR2 YSYEKL. The CDR3 spans 17 residues. Trimming removed 7 bases from V and 10 bases from J, with 29 bases in between. This CDR3 reads CASNPLTRGESLREQFF. CDR3 in DNA: TGCGCCAGCAACCCACTGACTCGCGGGGAGTCCCTAAGGGAGCAGTTCTTC.

The V call is TRBV11-2, the J call TRBJ2-1, with 9 positions matching TRBD1. Germline assignment: CDR1 SGHAT and CDR2 FQNNGV. CDR3 length equals 18 residues. J lost 3 bases, V lost 5 bases, and 14 bases had no gene match. CDR3 sequence reads: CASSNQRAGTGYYNEQFF. Written as DNA, the CDR3 is TGTGCCAGCAGCAATCAGCGGGCCGGGACAGGGTACTACAATGAGCAGTTCTTC.

The chain uses TRBV18 and TRBJ2-7; the match to TRBD1 covers 7 bases. Germline V gene lookup returns CDR1 KGHSH and CDR2 LQKENI. J gave up 12 bases and V 3 bases, and 11 bases lay outside the gene matches. This CDR3 is 13 amino acids long. The CDR3 reads CASSPDERGQRYF. In nucleotides, the CDR3 is TGTGCCAGCTCACCGGACGAACGGGGACAGAGGTACTTC.

The genes are TRBV10-3 and TRBJ2-1; TRBD2 agrees at 11 bases. V shed 4 bases, J shed 8 bases, and the junction held 4 bases outside the gene matches. The CDR3 consists of 14 residues. Looked up from germline, CDR1 is ENHRY and CDR2 is SYGVKD. The CDR3 reads CAISASGRSDEQFF. Written as DNA, the CDR3 is TGTGCCATCAGTGCTAGCGGGAGGTCTGATGAGCAGTTCTTC.

Regarding this clone: The identical CDR3 is also encoded by other nucleotide sequences in the sample. This chain connects TRBV28 to TRBJ2-2, with TRBD1 identical over 9 bases. With 6 bases clipped from V and 3 bases from J, the junction kept 2 bases outside the gene matches. CDR3 length: 14 amino acids. The V gene's germline CDR1 is MDHEN and CDR2 SYDVKM. The DNA of the CDR3 is TGTGCCAGCAGGGGACAGGGTGACACCGGGGAGCTGTTTTTT. Its protein product is CASRGQGDTGELFF. The full variable domain, completed using reference TRBV28 and TRBJ2-2, is DVKVTQSSRYLVKRTGEKVFLECVQDMDHENMFWYRQDPGLGLRLIYFSYDVKMKEKGDIPEGYSVSREKKERFSLILESASTNQTSMYLCASRGQGDTGELFFGEGSRLTVL.

This clone was recorded only once. The gene calls are TRBV14 and TRBJ2-7, with TRBD1 matching over 10 bases. V lost 2 bases and J lost 1; bases outside the gene matches: 5. Looked up from germline, CDR1 is SGHDN and CDR2 is FVKESK. The CDR3 sequence is 16 residues long. The CDR3 region has the DNA TGTGCCAGCAGCCAAATAGGGACAGGGGTTTCCTACGAGCAGTACTTC. It encodes CASSQIGTGVSYEQYF.

This chain uses TRBV13 with TRBJ2-7; D remains ambiguous. V was shortened by 2 bases and J by 3 bases, with 8 bases between the two germline ends. CDR3 size: 13 residues. Germline V gene lookup returns CDR1 PRHDT and CDR2 FYEKMQ (reference sequence). CDR3 region: CASSLISSYEQYF. The CDR3 DNA reads TGTGCCAGCAGCTTAATCTCAAGCTACGAGCAGTACTTC.

The chain has TRBV4-1 and TRBJ2-1; D is possibly TRBD1 or TRBD2 (5 bases each). There are 17 residues in the CDR3. The germline V and J ends were trimmed by 4 bases and 4 bases, with 20 bases remaining between them. Germline CDR1 MGHRA, CDR2 YSYEKL. CDR3 sequence: CASSRLQDLVPYNEQFF. CDR3 in DNA: TGCGCCAGCAGCCGACTACAGGACCTAGTACCTTACAATGAGCAGTTCTTC.

This clone was seen just once. This chain uses TRBV7-2 with TRBJ1-5, with a weak D call TRBD1 (5 bases). This CDR3 comprises 14 residues. CDR1 and CDR2 (germline): SGHTA, FQGNSA. V was shortened by 1 base and J by 7 bases, with 11 bases between the two germline ends. CDR3: CASSLDWGRQPQHF. The DNA for the CDR3 is TGTGCCAGCAGCTTAGATTGGGGCCGGCAGCCCCAGCATTTT. The whole variable domain, filled in from reference TRBV7-2 and TRBJ1-5, reads GAGVSQSPSNKVTEKGKDVELRCDPISGHTALYWYRQSLGQGLEFLIYFQGNSAPDKSGLPSDRFSAERTGGSVSTLTIQRTQQEDSAVYLCASSLDWGRQPQHFGDGTRLSIL.

The gene calls are TRBV6-5 and TRBJ1-1, with a possible D match to TRBD1 (6 bases). The CDR3 totals 13 residues. The germline CDR1 and CDR2 sequences are MNHEY and SVGAGI. V shed 7 bases and J shed 4 bases, with 13 bases lying between them. Here the CDR3 DNA reads TGTGCCAGCACCCGGGGAGGGGGCACTGAAGCTTTCTTT. This encodes CASTRGGGTEAFF.